The 10 T cell receptor beta chains presented below share a single source sample, sequenced in a study of cytomegalovirus exposure and HLA in healthy donors. Both 60 Vbeta primers and 13 Jbeta primers went into the PCR. Sequenced by immunoSEQ multiplex PCR; TCRdb stores in-frame clones only, minus some. Its clone listing holds 100,000 to 150,000 clones. The source material was PBMCs. These receptor sequences come from a man in his late teens or twenties in good health and CMV-seronegative.

J is TRBJ2-5 and V is TRBV5-4; 15 nucleotides match TRBD2. The J segment lost 5 bases and the V segment lost 4 bases, leaving 15 bases of the junction unmatched. Germline V gene data show CDR1 as SGHNT and CDR2 as YYREEE (reference sequence). The CDR3 consists of 19 residues. The CDR3 is CASSGWTSGGAEGRETQYF. The CDR3 bases are TGTGCCAGCAGCGGTTGGACTAGCGGGGGGGCGGAGGGTCGGGAGACCCAGTACTTC.

This sequence joins TRBV2 and TRBJ2-1; 10 bases agree with TRBD2. CDR1 and CDR2 from the germline V gene are SNHLY and FYNNEI. CDR3 size: 14 residues. With 9 bases clipped from V and 7 bases from J, the junction kept 9 bases outside the gene matches. For the CDR3, the DNA is TGTGCCAGTCTAGCGGGAGTTGTAGTAAATGAGCAGTTCTTC. This gives the protein CASLAGVVVNEQFF.

This chain links TRBV19 with TRBJ2-7, with 8 bases aligning to TRBD1. The germline CDR1 and CDR2 sequences are LNHDA and SQIVND (reference sequence). J was trimmed by 5 bases and V by 0 bases; bases with no gene match: 6. The CDR3 runs 15 residues. The CDR3 here is CASSIDRTGKNEQYF. The CDR3 DNA follows: TGTGCCAGTAGTATAGACAGGACAGGGAAGAACGAGCAGTACTTC.

The J gene is TRBJ1-5, the V gene TRBV7-9, with a possible D match to TRBD1 (5 bases). The germline V gene encodes CDR1 SEHNR and CDR2 FQNEAQ (reference sequence). V gave up 3 bases and J gave up 6 bases, with 6 bases separating them. The CDR3 extends over 12 amino acids. The CDR3 region has the DNA TGTGCCAGCAGCTTCGGGGGTCAGCCCCAGCATTTT. Translation gives CASSFGGQPQHF.

This chain uses TRBV5-1 with TRBJ1-2; possibly TRBD1 for D (5 bases). The V gene's germline CDR1 is SGHRS and CDR2 YFSETQ. This CDR3 spans 17 amino acids. V lost 4 bases to trimming and J lost 4 bases, with 23 bases between them. CDR3 sequence (DNA): TGCGCCAGCAGCCCGAACATCCAACACGGGGACTCCTATGGCTACACCTTC. This translates into CASSPNIQHGDSYGYTF.

The chain combines TRBV9 with TRBJ2-3, with 10 bases fitting TRBD2. Trimming removed 0 bases from V and 4 bases from J; junction bases left unmatched: 2. Per the germline V gene, CDR1 is SGDLS and CDR2 is YYNGEE. This CDR3 has 15 amino acids. CDR3 DNA: TGTGCCAGCAGCGTAGTGAGCGGGGGGGCAGATACGCAGTATTTT. Its translation: CASSVVSGGADTQYF.

The rearrangement joins TRBV7-3 to TRBJ1-3; the D gene is possibly TRBD1 (5 bases). V gave up 5 bases and J gave up 0 bases, with 14 bases separating them. Germline CDR1 is SGHTA and CDR2 is FQGTGA. The CDR3 has 16 amino acids. CDR3 DNA: TGTGCCAGCAGCCCCATGGGGCAGGCCTCTGGAAACACCATATATTTT. Its protein is CASSPMGQASGNTIYF.

The rearrangement links TRBV5-1 to TRBJ2-2, with 8 nucleotides matching TRBD1. Germline values: CDR1 SGHRS, CDR2 YFSETQ. The junction had 9 bases not matched to a gene; V was cut back by 8 bases and J by 0 bases. The CDR3 sequence is 16 residues long. DNA for the CDR3: TGCGCCAGTTCACCGGCGGACAGGGCGAACACCGGGGAGCTGTTTTTT. This encodes CASSPADRANTGELFF.

As regards this clone: At one of its ends the junction is not consistent with the germline gene, which may arise from a read error. This sample also contains other DNA sequences that code for the same CDR3. The CDR3 DNA reads as TGTGCCAGCAGCTTAGGAGACGGAGGGGGCGGAAACATCCAGTACTTC. Translation gives CASSLGDGGGGNIQYF. The V gene is TRBV11-3, the J gene TRBJ2-4; a weak D match, TRBD1 (7 bases). Germline V gene data show CDR1 as SGHNT and CDR2 as YENEEA. The CDR3 length is 16 residues.

V gene TRBV10-3 combines with J gene TRBJ2-7, with D maybe TRBD2 (6 bases). The V end lost 3 bases, the J end lost 4 bases, and 13 bases lay between the germline ends. CDR1 and CDR2 (germline): ENHRY, SYGVKD. The CDR3 is made up of 14 amino acids. The DNA for the CDR3 is TGTGCCATCAGTGATACTAGCCGGGGATACGAGCAGTACTTC. This sequence encodes CAISDTSRGYEQYF.